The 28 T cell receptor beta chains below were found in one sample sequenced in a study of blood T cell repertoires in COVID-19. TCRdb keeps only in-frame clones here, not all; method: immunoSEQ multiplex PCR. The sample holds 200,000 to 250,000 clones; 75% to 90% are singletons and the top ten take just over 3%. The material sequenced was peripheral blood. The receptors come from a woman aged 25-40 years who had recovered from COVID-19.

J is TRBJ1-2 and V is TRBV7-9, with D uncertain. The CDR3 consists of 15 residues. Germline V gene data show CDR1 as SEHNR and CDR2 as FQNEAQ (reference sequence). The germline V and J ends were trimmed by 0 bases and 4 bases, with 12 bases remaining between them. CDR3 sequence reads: CASSLAEAGSYGYTF. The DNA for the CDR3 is TGTGCCAGCAGCTTAGCGGAGGCGGGATCCTATGGCTACACCTTC.

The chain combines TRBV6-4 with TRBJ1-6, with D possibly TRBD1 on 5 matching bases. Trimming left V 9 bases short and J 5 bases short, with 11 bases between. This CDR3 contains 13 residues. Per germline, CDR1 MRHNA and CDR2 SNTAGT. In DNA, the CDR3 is TGTGCCAGTTCGGGGGGAAATAATTCACCCCTCCACTTT. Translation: CASSGGNNSPLHF.

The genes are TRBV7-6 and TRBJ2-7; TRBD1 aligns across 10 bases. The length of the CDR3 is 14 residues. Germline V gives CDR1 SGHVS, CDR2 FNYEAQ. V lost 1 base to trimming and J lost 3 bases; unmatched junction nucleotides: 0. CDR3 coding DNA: TGTGCCAGCAGCTTAGGGGACAGGGGCTACGAGCAGTACTTC. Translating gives CASSLGDRGYEQYF. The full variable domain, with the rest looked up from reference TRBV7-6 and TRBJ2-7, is GAGVSQSPRYKVTKRGQDVALRCDPISGHVSLYWYRQALGQGPEFLTYFNYEAQQDKSGLPNDRFSAERPEGSISTLTIQRTEQRDSAMYRCASSLGDRGYEQYFGPGTRLTVT.

The CDR3 DNA sequence: TGTGCCAGCAGCTTAACCCCCGGGACAGGGGGAGGGAATGAGCAGTTCTTC. It codes for CASSLTPGTGGGNEQFF. The chain recombines TRBV11-2 with TRBJ2-1, with TRBD1 identical over 11 bases. Germline-derived CDR1 and CDR2 are SGHAT and FQNNGV. This CDR3 has 17 amino acids. Losses at the gene ends were 2 bases for V and 7 bases for J; bases not matched to a gene: 10.

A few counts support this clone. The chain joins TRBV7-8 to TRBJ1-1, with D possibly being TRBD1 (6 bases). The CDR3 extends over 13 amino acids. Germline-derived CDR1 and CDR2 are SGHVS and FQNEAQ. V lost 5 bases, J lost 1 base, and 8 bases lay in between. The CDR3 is CASSPGQNTEAFF. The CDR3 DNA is TGTGCCAGCAGCCCGGGACAGAACACTGAAGCTTTCTTT.

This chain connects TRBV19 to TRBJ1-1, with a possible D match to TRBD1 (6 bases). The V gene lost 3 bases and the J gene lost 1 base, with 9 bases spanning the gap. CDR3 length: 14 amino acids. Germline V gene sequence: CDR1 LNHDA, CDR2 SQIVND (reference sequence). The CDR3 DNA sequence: TGTGCCAGTAGTATGACCAGGGGGAACACTGAAGCTTTCTTT. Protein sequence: CASSMTRGNTEAFF. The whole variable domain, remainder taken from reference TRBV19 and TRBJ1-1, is DGGITQSPKYLFRKEGQNVTLSCEQNLNHDAMYWYRQDPGQGLRLIYYSQIVNDFQKGDIAEGYSVSREKKESFPLTVTSAQKNPTAFYLCASSMTRGNTEAFFGQGTRLTVV.

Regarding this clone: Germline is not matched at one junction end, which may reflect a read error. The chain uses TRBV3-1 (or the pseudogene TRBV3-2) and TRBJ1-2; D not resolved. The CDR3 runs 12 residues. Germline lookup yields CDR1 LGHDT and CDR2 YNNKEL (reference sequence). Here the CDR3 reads CASSLYNYGYTF. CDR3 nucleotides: TGTGCAAGCAGCCTTTATAACTATGGCTACACCTTC.

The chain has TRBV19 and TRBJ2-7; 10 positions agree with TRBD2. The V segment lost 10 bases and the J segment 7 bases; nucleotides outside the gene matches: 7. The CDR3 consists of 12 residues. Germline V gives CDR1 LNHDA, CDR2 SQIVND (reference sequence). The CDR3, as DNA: TGTGCCATTCCGGGACTAGCGTTAGAGCAGTACTTC. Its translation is CAIPGLALEQYF.

The DNA for the CDR3 is TGCGCCAGCAGCCCGGGGAGGGCTGGCTATGGCTACACCTTC. This sequence encodes CASSPGRAGYGYTF. This chain uses TRBV4-1 with TRBJ1-2; D remains ambiguous. This CDR3 region has 14 residues. Germline V CDR1 and CDR2: MGHRA, YSYEKL. The V gene lost 4 bases and the J gene lost 4 bases, with 13 bases spanning the gap.

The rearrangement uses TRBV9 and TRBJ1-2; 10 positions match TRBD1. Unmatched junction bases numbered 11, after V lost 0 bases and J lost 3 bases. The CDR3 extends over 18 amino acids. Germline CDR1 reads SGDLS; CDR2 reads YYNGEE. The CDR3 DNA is TGTGCCAGCAGCGTAGGAGACACACCGGGACAGGGGTACTATGGCTACACCTTC. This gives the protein CASSVGDTPGQGYYGYTF.

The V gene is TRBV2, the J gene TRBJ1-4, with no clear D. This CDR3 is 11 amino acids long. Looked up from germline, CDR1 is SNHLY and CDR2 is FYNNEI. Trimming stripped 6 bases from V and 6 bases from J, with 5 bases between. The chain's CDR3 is CASSYYEKLFF. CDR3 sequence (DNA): TGTGCCAGCAGCTACTATGAAAAACTGTTTTTT.

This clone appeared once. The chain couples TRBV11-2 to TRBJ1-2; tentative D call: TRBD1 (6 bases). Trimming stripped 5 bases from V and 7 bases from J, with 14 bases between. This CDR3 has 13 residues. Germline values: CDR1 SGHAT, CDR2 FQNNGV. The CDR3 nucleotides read TGTGCCAGCAGCCTGGCAGGGGTGGGTGGCTACACCTTC. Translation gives CASSLAGVGGYTF.

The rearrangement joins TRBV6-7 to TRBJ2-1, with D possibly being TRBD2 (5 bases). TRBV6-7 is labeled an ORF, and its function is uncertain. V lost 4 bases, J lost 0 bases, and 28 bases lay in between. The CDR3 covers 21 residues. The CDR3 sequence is CASSSPPTRHRSLSSYNEQFF. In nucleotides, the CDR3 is TGTGCCAGCAGTTCCCCCCCTACTAGACATAGGAGTTTAAGCTCCTACAATGAGCAGTTCTTC.

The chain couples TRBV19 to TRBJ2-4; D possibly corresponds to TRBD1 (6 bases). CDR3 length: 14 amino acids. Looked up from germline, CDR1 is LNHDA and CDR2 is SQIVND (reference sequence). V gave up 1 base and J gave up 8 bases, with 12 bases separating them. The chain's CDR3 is CASSIGDIFDIQYF. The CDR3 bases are TGTGCCAGTAGTATAGGGGACATATTCGACATTCAGTACTTC. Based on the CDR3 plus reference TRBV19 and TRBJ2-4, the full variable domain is DGGITQSPKYLFRKEGQNVTLSCEQNLNHDAMYWYRQDPGQGLRLIYYSQIVNDFQKGDIAEGYSVSREKKESFPLTVTSAQKNPTAFYLCASSIGDIFDIQYFGAGTRLSVL.

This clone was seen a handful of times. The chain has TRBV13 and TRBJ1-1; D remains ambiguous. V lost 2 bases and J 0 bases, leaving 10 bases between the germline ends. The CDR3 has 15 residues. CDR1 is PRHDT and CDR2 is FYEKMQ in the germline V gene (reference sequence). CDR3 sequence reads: CASSLRGVLNTEAFF. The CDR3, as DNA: TGTGCCAGCAGCTTAAGAGGAGTCCTGAACACTGAAGCTTTCTTT.

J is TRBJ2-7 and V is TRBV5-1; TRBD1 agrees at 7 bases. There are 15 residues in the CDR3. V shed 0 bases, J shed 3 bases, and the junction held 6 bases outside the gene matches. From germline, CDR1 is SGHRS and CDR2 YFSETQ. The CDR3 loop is CASSLEGGAGYEQYF. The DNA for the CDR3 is TGCGCCAGCAGCTTGGAAGGGGGCGCTGGCTACGAGCAGTACTTC.

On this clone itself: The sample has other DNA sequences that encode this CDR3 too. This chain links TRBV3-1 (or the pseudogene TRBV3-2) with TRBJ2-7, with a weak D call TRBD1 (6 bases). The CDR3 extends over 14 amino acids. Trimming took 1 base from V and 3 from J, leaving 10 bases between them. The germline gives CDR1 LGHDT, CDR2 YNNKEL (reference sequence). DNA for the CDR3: TGTGCCAGCAGCCAAGGGACAGCAAGCTACGAGCAGTACTTC. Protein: CASSQGTASYEQYF.

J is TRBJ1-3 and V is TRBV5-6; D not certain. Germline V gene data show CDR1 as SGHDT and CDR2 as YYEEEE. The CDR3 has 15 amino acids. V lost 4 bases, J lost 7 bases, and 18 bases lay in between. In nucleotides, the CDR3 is TGTGCCAGCAGCGCCTTAGGAGGATACGGGAACACCATATATTTT. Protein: CASSALGGYGNTIYF.

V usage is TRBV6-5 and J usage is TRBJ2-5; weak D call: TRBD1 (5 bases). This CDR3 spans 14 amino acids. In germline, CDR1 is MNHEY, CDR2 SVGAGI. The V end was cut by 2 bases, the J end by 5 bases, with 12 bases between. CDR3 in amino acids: CASSYTGPGETQYF. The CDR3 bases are TGTGCCAGCAGTTACACGGGCCCAGGGGAGACCCAGTACTTC.

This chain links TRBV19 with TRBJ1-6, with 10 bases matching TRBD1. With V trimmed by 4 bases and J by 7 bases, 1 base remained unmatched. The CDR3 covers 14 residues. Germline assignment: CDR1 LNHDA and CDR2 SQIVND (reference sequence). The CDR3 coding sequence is TGTGCCAGTAGTAGGGACAGGGGAAATTCACCCCTCCACTTT. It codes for CASSRDRGNSPLHF. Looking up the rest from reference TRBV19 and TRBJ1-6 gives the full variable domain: DGGITQSPKYLFRKEGQNVTLSCEQNLNHDAMYWYRQDPGQGLRLIYYSQIVNDFQKGDIAEGYSVSREKKESFPLTVTSAQKNPTAFYLCASSRDRGNSPLHFGNGTRLTVT.

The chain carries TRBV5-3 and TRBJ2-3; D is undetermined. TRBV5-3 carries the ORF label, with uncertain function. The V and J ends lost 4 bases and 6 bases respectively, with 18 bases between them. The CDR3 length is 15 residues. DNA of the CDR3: TGTGCCAGAAGCGCTCCCACTTCTGCTAGGGATACGCAGTATTTT. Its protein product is CARSAPTSARDTQYF.

CDR3 protein: CASSSYNEKLFF. The CDR3 coding sequence is TGTGCCAGCAGTTCCTACAATGAAAAACTGTTTTTT. V is TRBV28 and J is TRBJ1-4; D gene ambiguous. The CDR3 covers 12 residues. Trimming took 4 bases from V and 5 from J, leaving 5 bases between them. Germline CDR1 MDHEN, CDR2 SYDVKM.

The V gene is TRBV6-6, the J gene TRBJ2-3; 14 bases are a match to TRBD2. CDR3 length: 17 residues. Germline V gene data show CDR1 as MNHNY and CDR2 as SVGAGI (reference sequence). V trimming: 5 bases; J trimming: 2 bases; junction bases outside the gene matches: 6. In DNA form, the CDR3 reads TGTGCCAGCAGTCCCGGGACTAGCGGGGGCCACACAGATACGCAGTATTTT. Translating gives CASSPGTSGGHTDTQYF.

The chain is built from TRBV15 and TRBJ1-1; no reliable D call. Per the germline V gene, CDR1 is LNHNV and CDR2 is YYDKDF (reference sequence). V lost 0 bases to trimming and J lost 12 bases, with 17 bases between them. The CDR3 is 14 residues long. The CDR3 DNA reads TGTGCCACCAGCAGAGATGCGGGCCGGACGTTAACTTTCTTT. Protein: CATSRDAGRTLTFF.

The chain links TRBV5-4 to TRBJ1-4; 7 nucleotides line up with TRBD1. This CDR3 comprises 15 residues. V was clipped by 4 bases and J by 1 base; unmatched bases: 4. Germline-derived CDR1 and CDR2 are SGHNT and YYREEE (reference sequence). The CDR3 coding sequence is TGTGCCAGCAGCCGTTCAGGGGGAACTAATGAAAAACTGTTTTTT. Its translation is CASSRSGGTNEKLFF.

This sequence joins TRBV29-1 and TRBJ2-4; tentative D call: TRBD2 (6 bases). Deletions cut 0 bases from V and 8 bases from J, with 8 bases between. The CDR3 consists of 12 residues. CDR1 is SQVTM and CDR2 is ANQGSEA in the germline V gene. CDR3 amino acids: CSVEEGEDIQYF. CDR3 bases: TGCAGCGTTGAAGAGGGGGAGGACATTCAGTACTTC. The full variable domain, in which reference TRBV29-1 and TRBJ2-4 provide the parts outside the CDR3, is SAVISQKPSRDICQRGTSLTIQCQVDSQVTMMFWYRQQPGQSLTLIATANQGSEATYESGFVIDKFPISRPNLTFSTLTVSNMSPEDSSIYLCSVEEGEDIQYFGAGTRLSVL.

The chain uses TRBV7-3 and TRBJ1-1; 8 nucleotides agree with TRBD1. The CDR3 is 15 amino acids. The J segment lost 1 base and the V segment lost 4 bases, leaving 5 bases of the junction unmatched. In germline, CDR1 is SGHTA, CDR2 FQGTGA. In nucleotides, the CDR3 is TGTGCCAGCAGCTCACAGGGGGGACCGAACACTGAAGCTTTCTTT. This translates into CASSSQGGPNTEAFF.

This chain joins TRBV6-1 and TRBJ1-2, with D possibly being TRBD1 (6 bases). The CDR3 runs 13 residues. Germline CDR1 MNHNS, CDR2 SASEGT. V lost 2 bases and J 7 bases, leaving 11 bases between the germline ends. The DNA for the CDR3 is TGTGCCAGCAGTGAACAGGGGTTAGGTGGCTACACCTTC. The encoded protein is CASSEQGLGGYTF.